These 26 T cell receptor beta chains share one sample of origin, sequenced in a study of T cell responses to AZD1222 COVID-19 vaccine. Assay: immunoSEQ multiplex PCR; the TCRdb copy retains only in-frame clones and omits some. The table includes 150,000 or so clones, 90% to 95% detected once. Sequencing was performed on peripheral blood, taken on day 0 of AZD1222 vaccination. The receptors stem from an adult in good health.

CDR3 amino acids: CASSRAYEQYF. CDR3 nucleotides: TGTGCCAGCAGCCGAGCCTACGAGCAGTACTTC. This chain joins TRBV7-8 and TRBJ2-7, with no clear D. The CDR3 consists of 11 residues. Germline values: CDR1 SGHVS, CDR2 FQNEAQ. V lost 5 bases, J lost 2 bases, and 4 bases lay in between. The entire variable domain, with the rest obtained from reference TRBV7-8 and TRBJ2-7, is as follows: GAGVSQSPRYKVAKRGQDVALRCDPISGHVSLFWYQQALGQGPEFLTYFQNEAQLDKSGLPSDRFFAERPEGSVSTLKIQRTQQEDSAVYLCASSRAYEQYFGPGTRLTVT.

Points on this clone: The final CDR3 position lacks the conserved phenylalanine or tryptophan, pointing to a likely read error. The DNA is left out, because the CDR3 cannot be placed on it with certainty; the CDR3 is given as TCRdb lists it. V and J are TRBV5-6 and TRBJ2-7; TRBD2, the table's D call, lacks a check against the DNA. Germline CDR1 SGHDT, CDR2 YYEEEE. Both ends counted, the CDR3 spans 10 residues. CDR3 in amino acids: CASSRPTSFL.

The chain recombines TRBV4-1 with TRBJ1-2; D call uncertain. V lost 0 bases, J lost 4 bases, and 9 bases lay in between. This CDR3 is built from 14 residues. Germline V gene lookup returns CDR1 MGHRA and CDR2 YSYEKL. CDR3 sequence: CASSQDQGSYGYTF. The CDR3 bases are TGCGCCAGCAGCCAAGATCAAGGGTCCTATGGCTACACCTTC.

V gene TRBV5-1 combines with J gene TRBJ2-3, with 7 nucleotides matching TRBD1. The CDR3 runs to 15 residues. Germline CDR1 SGHRS, CDR2 YFSETQ. The V gene end was trimmed by 3 bases and the J gene end by 1 base; junction bases not matched to a gene: 5. CDR3 sequence (DNA): TGCGCCAGCAGCTACAACAGGGGACGCACAGATACGCAGTATTTT. Its translation is CASSYNRGRTDTQYF.

The genes are TRBV14 and TRBJ1-6; D gene uncertain. V gave up 2 bases and J gave up 6 bases, with 5 bases separating them. CDR1 is SGHDN, CDR2 FVKESK, per germline. This CDR3 region has 13 residues. The CDR3 DNA reads TGTGCCAGCAGCCAATCAAGTAATTCACCCCTCCACTTT. As protein: CASSQSSNSPLHF.

V and J are TRBV9 and TRBJ2-3; a weak D match, TRBD1 (6 bases). The CDR3 covers 19 residues. V lost 4 bases and J lost 6, with 30 bases in between. Germline-derived CDR1 and CDR2 are SGDLS and YYNGEE. The CDR3 loop reads CASSTPALARGLLLDTQYF. In DNA form, the CDR3 reads TGTGCCAGCAGCACGCCGGCCCTCGCCAGGGGCCTACTTCTGGATACGCAGTATTTT.

The chain couples TRBV29-1 to TRBJ1-2; no reliable D call. The germline gives CDR1 SQVTM, CDR2 ANQGSEA. Trimming took off 7 bases at V and 1 base at J, with 13 bases between the two ends. This CDR3 is 13 amino acids long. The DNA of the CDR3 is TGCAGCGCATTTGTACAGCATAACTATGGCTACACCTTC. Translating it yields CSAFVQHNYGYTF.

This clone came up once. The rearrangement joins TRBV7-8 to TRBJ2-2; TRBD2 is a possible D gene (6 bases). The germline V gene has CDR1 SGHVS and CDR2 FQNEAQ. V lost 5 bases to trimming and J lost 6 bases, with 19 bases between them. This CDR3 comprises 16 residues. The CDR3 sequence: CASSGEAGRRAGELFF. The CDR3 DNA reads as TGTGCCAGCAGCGGAGAGGCGGGACGGCGGGCCGGGGAGCTGTTTTTT.

Remarks on this clone: Other DNA variants within this sample encode the same CDR3. V gene TRBV28 combines with J gene TRBJ2-7; D is unclear. V was clipped by 2 bases and J by 3 bases, with 5 bases between them. The CDR3 is made up of 12 amino acids. Germline V gives CDR1 MDHEN, CDR2 SYDVKM. CDR3 loop: CASSLSSYEQYF. The CDR3, as DNA: TGTGCCAGCAGTTTAAGCAGCTACGAGCAGTACTTC.

The chain uses TRBV7-9 and TRBJ2-2; maybe TRBD1 (5 bases). The CDR3 runs 15 residues. V lost 2 bases to trimming and J lost 6 bases, with 13 bases between them. Germline V CDR1 and CDR2: SEHNR, FQNEAQ (reference sequence). The CDR3 region is CASSLLSTGAGELFF. In nucleotides, the CDR3 is TGTGCCAGCAGCTTACTAAGTACAGGTGCCGGGGAGCTGTTTTTT.

This clone was picked up a small number of times. The V call is TRBV5-4, the J call TRBJ1-6; TRBD1 agrees at 9 bases. The trim removed 0 bases at V and 10 bases at J, leaving 11 bases unmatched. The V gene's germline CDR1 is SGHNT and CDR2 YYREEE (reference sequence). CDR3 length: 17 amino acids. CDR3 sequence: CASSLVGGQGSNSPLHF. CDR3 DNA: TGTGCCAGCAGCTTGGTGGGGGGACAGGGTAGTAACTCACCCCTCCACTTT. Full variable domain (missing parts from reference TRBV5-4 and TRBJ1-6): ETGVTQSPTHLIKTRGQQVTLRCSSQSGHNTVSWYQQALGQGPQFIFQYYREEENGRGNFPPRFSGLQFPNYSSELNVNALELDDSALYLCASSLVGGQGSNSPLHFGNGTRLTVT.

The rearrangement links TRBV5-1 to TRBJ1-1; D may be TRBD1 (6 bases). The CDR3 consists of 14 residues. Germline V CDR1 and CDR2: SGHRS, YFSETQ. Trimming cost V 6 bases and J 4 bases, with 16 bases left between them. The CDR3 here is CASTLGAGPTEAFF. For the CDR3, the DNA is TGCGCCAGCACCCTGGGGGCAGGACCCACTGAAGCTTTCTTT. Based on the CDR3 plus reference TRBV5-1 and TRBJ1-1, the full variable domain is KAGVTQTPRYLIKTRGQQVTLSCSPISGHRSVSWYQQTPGQGLQFLFEYFSETQRNKGNFPGRFSGRQFSNSRSEMNVSTLELGDSALYLCASTLGAGPTEAFFGQGTRLTVV.

The V call is TRBV27, the J call TRBJ2-7; D ambiguous. Germline V CDR1 and CDR2: MNHEY, SMNVEV (reference sequence). This CDR3 is built from 13 residues. Between the trimmed V and J ends, which lost 6 bases and 4 bases, there was a span of 13 bases. CDR3 DNA: TGTGCCAGCAGCCTCAACATCCATTACGAGCAGTACTTC. This translates into CASSLNIHYEQYF.

The J gene is TRBJ2-2, the V gene TRBV2; TRBD1 matches 7 bases. This CDR3 contains 17 residues. With V trimmed by 3 bases and J by 1 base, 8 bases remained unmatched. CDR1 SNHLY and CDR2 FYNNEI come from the germline V gene. CDR3 sequence reads: CASSEVPGTVNTGELFF. CDR3 DNA: TGTGCCAGCAGTGAGGTCCCCGGGACAGTGAACACCGGGGAGCTGTTTTTT.

V is TRBV11-2 and J is TRBJ1-1; D might be TRBD1 (5 bases). Germline assignment: CDR1 SGHAT and CDR2 FQNNGV. Trimming pared 1 base from V and 0 bases from J, leaving 12 bases between. The CDR3 runs to 16 residues. For the CDR3, the DNA is TGTGCCAGCAGCTTAGGGGGCGGGAGGATGAACACTGAAGCTTTCTTT. This encodes CASSLGGGRMNTEAFF.

J is TRBJ1-6 and V is TRBV24-1, with unresolved D. The germline gives CDR1 KGHDR, CDR2 SFDVKD. Between the trimmed V and J ends, which lost 3 bases and 7 bases, there was a span of 12 bases. CDR3 length: 15 residues. CDR3 loop: CATSDGDRANSPLHF. DNA of the CDR3: TGTGCCACCAGTGATGGAGATAGGGCAAATTCACCCCTCCACTTT.

The chain links TRBV27 to TRBJ1-3; 8 positions match TRBD1. After removal of 5 bases from V and 4 bases from J, the junction contained 1 base not matched to a gene. Germline CDR1 MNHEY, CDR2 SMNVEV (reference sequence). The CDR3 totals 13 residues. CDR3 region: CASSRQGGNTIYF. The CDR3 bases are TGTGCCAGCAGTCGACAGGGGGGAAACACCATATATTTT.

This clone was picked up one time. The V gene is TRBV28, the J gene TRBJ1-4, with 8 bases that match TRBD1. The CDR3 totals 15 residues. The V gene end was trimmed by 3 bases and the J gene end by 3 bases; junction bases not matched to a gene: 3. Germline-derived CDR1 and CDR2 are MDHEN and SYDVKM. The CDR3 sequence is CASSFDRGSNEKLFF. The CDR3 DNA is TGTGCCAGCAGTTTTGACAGGGGTTCTAATGAAAAACTGTTTTTT.

This rearrangement joins TRBV7-3 to TRBJ2-5, with 9 bases matching TRBD2. CDR1 is SGHTA and CDR2 is FQGTGA in the germline V gene. Unmatched junction bases numbered 1, after V lost 1 base and J lost 4 bases. This CDR3 is 14 amino acids long. The CDR3 DNA reads TGTGCCAGCAGCTTAAGCGGGGGGGCAGAGACCCAGTACTTC. Translation gives CASSLSGGAETQYF.

This clone was seen a few times. This chain uses TRBV12-3 or TRBV12-4 with TRBJ1-5, with D possibly TRBD1 on 5 matching bases. V was cut by 2 bases and J by 11 bases, with 10 bases left in between. The length of the CDR3 is 12 residues. CDR3 in DNA: TGTGCCAGCAGTTTAAATAGACAGTCCCAGCATTTT. This codes for CASSLNRQSQHF.

V gene TRBV5-6 combines with J gene TRBJ2-7; possibly TRBD1 or TRBD2 for D (5 bases each). This CDR3 spans 15 amino acids. With 4 bases removed from V and 3 bases from J, the gap between germline ends came to 17 bases. The germline gives CDR1 SGHDT, CDR2 YYEEEE. The CDR3, as DNA: TGTGCCAGCAGCCCGGGACCAAACCCCAACTACGAGCAGTACTTC. The encoded protein is CASSPGPNPNYEQYF.

The chain recombines TRBV3-1 (or the pseudogene TRBV3-2) with TRBJ2-1, with 13 bases that match TRBD2. V lost 5 bases, J lost 7 bases, and 5 bases stayed unmatched. The CDR3 runs 15 residues. Germline V lookup: CDR1 LGHDT, CDR2 YNNKEL (reference sequence). The CDR3 bases are TGTGCCAGCAGCGCGGGACTAGCGGGGATAAATGAGCAGTTCTTC. Protein: CASSAGLAGINEQFF.

The chain joins TRBV4-3 to TRBJ2-1; 11 positions agree with TRBD1. CDR3 length: 16 residues. Per germline, CDR1 LGHNA and CDR2 YSLEER. V lost 2 bases and J lost 7; bases outside the gene matches: 7. This CDR3 is CASSQPPGTGGNEQFF. CDR3 coding DNA: TGCGCCAGCAGCCAACCTCCCGGGACAGGGGGTAATGAGCAGTTCTTC.

The J gene is TRBJ2-5, the V gene TRBV2; D remains unclear. CDR1 is SNHLY and CDR2 is FYNNEI in the germline V gene. This CDR3 has 14 residues. Trimming left V 5 bases short and J 4 bases short, with 14 bases between. CDR3 bases: TGTGCCAGCAGTACCCAAAGGGATGGAGAGACCCAGTACTTC. It codes for CASSTQRDGETQYF.

This clone occurred once. Other DNA variants within this sample encode the same CDR3. This chain joins TRBV4-1 and TRBJ1-5; no definite D call. CDR1 is MGHRA and CDR2 is YSYEKL in the germline V gene. Trimming removed 1 base from V and 2 bases from J, with 0 bases in between. This CDR3 region has 12 residues. CDR3 sequence reads: CASSQGNQPQHF. The CDR3, as DNA: TGCGCCAGCAGCCAAGGCAATCAGCCCCAGCATTTT.

The CDR3 sequence: CASSDGSYNYGYTF. Written as DNA, the CDR3 is TGTGCCAGCAGCGACGGATCTTACAACTATGGCTACACCTTC. V usage is TRBV7-9 and J usage is TRBJ1-2; D is ambiguous. CDR1 is SEHNR, CDR2 FQNEAQ, per germline (reference sequence). The CDR3 has 14 amino acids. With 5 bases removed from V and 2 bases from J, the gap between germline ends came to 12 bases.